The rows below give T cell receptor beta chains drawn from one sample of a study of cytomegalovirus exposure and HLA in healthy donors. Profiling relied on immunoSEQ multiplex PCR, and the TCRdb table lists in-frame clones only, not all of them. The table lists approximately 210,000 clones, around 86% of them singletons. Sequences were obtained from PBMCs. These receptors were collected from a woman between 18 and 29 years old in good health and CMV-seronegative. CDR3s include the opening cysteine and the closing phenylalanine or tryptophan. The D gene is left open where the match is weak. Clone size is stated in some rows and not others, as once, few, many or a class when expanded.

cdr3_nt cdr3_aa d_call cdr3_length clone_size j_call v_call
TGTGCCAGTACCTTGGACAGGGGGCTTAATCAGCCCCAGCATTTT CASTLDRGLNQPQHF TRBD1 15 - TRBJ1-5 TRBV19
TGCGCCAGCAGCCAAGTGCCCCCTTATGAAGCGGGAGAGCGAGATACGCAGTATTTT CASSQVPPYEAGERDTQYF TRBD2 19 few TRBJ2-3 TRBV4-1
TGTGCTAGTGGTCGAAGACTAGCGGGGACCACAGATACGCAGTATTTT CASGRRLAGTTDTQYF TRBD2 16 - TRBJ2-3 TRBV12-5
TGTGCCGCAACCGGGGGGGGTGAAAAACTGTTTTTT CAATGGGEKLFF - 12 - TRBJ1-4 TRBV10-3
TGTGCTAGTGGTTTGGTCCGGGACAGGGCGGTCTATGGCTACACCTTC CASGLVRDRAVYGYTF TRBD1 16 - TRBJ1-2 TRBV12-5
TGCGCCAGCAGCCTTACTAGGTCGGAGACCCAGTACTTC CASSLTRSETQYF - 13 - TRBJ2-5 TRBV4-1
TGTGCCTGGAGTTTGGCCGTCCTGACTAACTATGGCTACACCTTC CAWSLAVLTNYGYTF - 15 - TRBJ1-2 TRBV30
TGCGCCAGCAGTGAGTCGATCGCGAGTACCTATGGCTACACCTTC CASSESIASTYGYTF - 15 - TRBJ1-2 TRBV10-2
TGCGCCAGCAGCCAAGGTCAGGGGGCCTACGAGCAGTACTTC CASSQGQGAYEQYF TRBD1 14 - TRBJ2-7 TRBV4-1
TGTGCCAGCAGCTTAAGCGGGCAGCCCCAGCATTTT CASSLSGQPQHF - 12 - TRBJ1-5 TRBV5-6
TGTGCCAGCAGGGGGACAGAGAACACTGAAGCTTTCTTT CASRGTENTEAFF TRBD1 13 - TRBJ1-1 TRBV2
TGCGCCAGCAGTGGATTACAGGGGTACGGAGAGACCCAGTACTTC CASSGLQGYGETQYF TRBD1 15 - TRBJ2-5 TRBV10-2
TGTGCCAGCAGCTTGGATGGCGGGAGGGTCTACAATGAGCAGTTCTTC CASSLDGGRVYNEQFF TRBD2 16 - TRBJ2-1 TRBV5-6
TGTGCCAGCAGTGAAGTGGGGGGGCGTGAAGCTTTCTTT CASSEVGGREAFF - 13 - TRBJ1-1 TRBV6-1
TGTGCCAGCAGCTTGTCAGGGACAGGGGCCTCTGGGGCCAACGTCCTGACTTTC CASSLSGTGASGANVLTF TRBD1 18 - TRBJ2-6 TRBV7-3
TGTGCCAGCAGCACATATGTCAGGACAGGGGGAAAGAACACTGAAGCTTTCTTT CASSTYVRTGGKNTEAFF TRBD1 18 - TRBJ1-1 TRBV11-1